These T cell receptor beta chains were read from a single sample in a study of cytomegalovirus exposure and HLA in healthy donors. Assay used: immunoSEQ multiplex PCR; TCRdb lists only in-frame clones, some missing. The profile shows some 200,000 clones, more than 60% of them singletons. Sequenced input: PBMCs. The receptors shown here come from an older woman in good health and CMV-seropositive. CDR3s include the opening cysteine and the closing phenylalanine or tryptophan. A D gene is named only where the DNA matches it firmly. Clone size is stated in some rows and not others, as once, few, many or a class when expanded.

>.|.|TRBV5-4|TRBJ2-5
TGTGCCAGCAGCTTGGCCCGGGGGGACAGGAAGACCCAGTACTTC
CASSLARGDRKTQYF
>TRBD1|.|TRBV5-1|TRBJ1-1
TGCGCCAGCAGCACGGGACAGGGCAGAACTGAAGCTTTCTTT
CASSTGQGRTEAFF
>.|.|TRBV29-1|TRBJ1-6
TGCAGCGTCGCCCCGGGGGGAGGTAATTCACCCCTCCATTTT
CSVAPGGGNSPLHF
>TRBD1|.|TRBV27|TRBJ2-7
TGTGCCAGCAGTCCCGGGACAGGGGTCTCCTACGAGCAGTACTTC
CASSPGTGVSYEQYF
>.|.|TRBV12-5|TRBJ1-2
TGTGCTAGTGGTAGACAGGACGGCCACTATGGCTACACCTTC
CASGRQDGHYGYTF
>.|.|TRBV27|TRBJ2-6
TGTGCCAGCAGTTTCCAACAGGCCGGGGCCAACGTCCTGACTTTC
CASSFQQAGANVLTF
>.|.|TRBV5-1|TRBJ2-7
TGCGCCAGCAGCTTGGATTGGGGGGACGAGCAGTACTTC
CASSLDWGDEQYF
>TRBD2|.|TRBV2|TRBJ2-5
TGTGCCAGCAGTGAAATCGGGGGGGGACAAGAGACCCAGTACTTC
CASSEIGGGQETQYF
>.|.|TRBV7-2|TRBJ1-6
TGTGCCAGCAACTTAGCCTCGAGCTCCTATAATTCACCCCTCCACTTT
CASNLASSSYNSPLHF
>.|.|TRBV19|TRBJ2-1
TGTGCCAGTAGTATAGTAAAAACGGGATGGAATGAGCAGTTCTTC
CASSIVKTGWNEQFF
>TRBD1|.|TRBV9|TRBJ1-2
TGTGCCAGCAGCGAGGGCGGGACAGGGGAGTATGGCTACACCTTC
CASSEGGTGEYGYTF
>TRBD1|.|TRBV10-1|TRBJ2-2
TGCGCCAGCAGTGGGATTTCGACAGGGGCTAACACCGGGGAGCTGTTTTTT
CASSGISTGANTGELFF
>.|.|TRBV5-1|TRBJ1-3
TGCGCCAGCAGCTCCCAAACAGGGCCTGGAAACACCATATATTTT
CASSSQTGPGNTIYF
>.|.|TRBV19|TRBJ1-2
TGTGCCAGTAGTATAGGAGCGGTCAGTCCTCTTGGCTACACCTTC
CASSIGAVSPLGYTF
>TRBD1|few|TRBV19|TRBJ2-1
TGTGCCAGTAGGGCACTCGACAGGGGAACCTACAATGAGCAGTTCTTC
CASRALDRGTYNEQFF
>TRBD2|.|TRBV18|TRBJ2-2
TGTGCCAGCTCACCTTCTAGCGGTGGCGGGGAGCTGTTTTTT
CASSPSSGGGELFF
>.|.|TRBV7-2|TRBJ2-7
TGTGCCAGCAGCTTAGCAGACAGGAGCTACGAGCAGTACTTC
CASSLADRSYEQYF
>TRBD1|.|TRBV4-3|TRBJ1-2
TGCGCCAGCAGCCAAGATGGGACAGGGGGCGACTATGGCTACACCTTC
CASSQDGTGGDYGYTF
>TRBD1|.|TRBV4-3|TRBJ1-5
TGCGCCAGCAGCCGGCTGACAGGGGGGAATCAGCCCCAGCATTTT
CASSRLTGGNQPQHF
>.|.|TRBV7-9|TRBJ1-3
TGTGCCAGCAGCTTCCCTCAAGGAGACACCATATATTTT
CASSFPQGDTIYF
>.|.|TRBV9|TRBJ2-1
TGTGCCAGCAGCGTAACTAGCTACTCCTACAATGAGCAGTTCTTC
CASSVTSYSYNEQFF
>.|once|TRBV14|TRBJ1-1
TGTGCCAGCAGCCAACGTATCGGGAGACTCAACACTGAAGCTTTCTTT
CASSQRIGRLNTEAFF
>.|.|TRBV18|TRBJ1-2
TGTGCCAGCTCACCACCGGCGGGGGGGAACTATGGCTACACCTTC
CASSPPAGGNYGYTF
>TRBD2|few|TRBV9|TRBJ2-5
TGTGCCAGCAGCGTCGGACTAGCGGGCGAGACCCAGTACTTC
CASSVGLAGETQYF
>TRBD1|few|TRBV10-3|TRBJ1-6
TGTGCCATCAGTTCTTCCCGGACAGGGCAGGATTCACCCCTCCACTTT
CAISSSRTGQDSPLHF
>TRBD2|.|TRBV6-1|TRBJ2-3
TGTGCCAGCAGTGAAATTTTGACTAGCAATTCGGGCACAGATACGCAGTATTTT
CASSEILTSNSGTDTQYF
>TRBD2|.|TRBV18|TRBJ2-1
TGTGCCAGCTCACCAAGGGGACTAGCGGGAGTGGGTGAGCAGTTCTTC
CASSPRGLAGVGEQFF
>.|.|TRBV4-2|TRBJ1-2
TGTGCCAGCAGCCAAGTCGGAGGAAGAGCTAACTATGGCTACACCTTC
CASSQVGGRANYGYTF
>.|.|TRBV19|TRBJ1-5
TGTGCCAGTAGTATACGAGGCAGCAATCAGCCCCAGCATTTT
CASSIRGSNQPQHF
>.|.|TRBV7-6|TRBJ2-7
TGTGCCAGGGAAAGGACAGAGCAGTACTTC
CARERTEQYF
>TRBD2|.|TRBV27|TRBJ2-7
TGTGCCAGCAGTTTCCCCGGGACTACAATTTACGAGCAGTACTTC
CASSFPGTTIYEQYF
>.|once|TRBV11-2|TRBJ2-1
TGTGCCAGCAGCCCCTTAGCCGTGAATCGCGCGGGATATGAGCAGTTCTTC
CASSPLAVNRAGYEQFF
>TRBD1|.|TRBV19|TRBJ1-1
TGTGCCAGTAGTAAAGGGACAGGGGGCGAGTTCACTGAAGCTTTCTTT
CASSKGTGGEFTEAFF
>TRBD1|.|TRBV10-3|TRBJ2-2
TGTGCCTCGGTGGGGACAGGGAACACCGGGGAGCTGTTTTTT
CASVGTGNTGELFF
>TRBD2|.|TRBV5-1|TRBJ2-3
TGCGCCAGCTGCACTAGCGGGAGCCCCGATACGCAGTATTTT
CASCTSGSPDTQYF
>.|few|TRBV5-6|TRBJ1-1
TGTGCCAGCAGCAACGTCCTGGACAGCGCGGACACTGAAGCTTTCTTT
CASSNVLDSADTEAFF
>TRBD2|few|TRBV7-7|TRBJ2-5
TGTGCCAGCAGCTTGCGAGGGGGACTAGAAGAGACCCAGTACTTC
CASSLRGGLEETQYF
>.|.|TRBV27|TRBJ2-2
TGTGCCAGCAGTTTATCGGGAGGTGGGGAGCTGTTTTTT
CASSLSGGGELFF
>TRBD2|few|TRBV5-4|TRBJ2-7
TGTGCCAGCAGCTTCACTAGCGGGAGGAGTTACGAGCAGTACTTC
CASSFTSGRSYEQYF
>TRBD2|.|TRBV19|TRBJ2-3
TGTGCCAGTAGTGCCGTACAGCGGGGGGGCAGGGCAGATACGCAGTATTTT
CASSAVQRGGRADTQYF
>TRBD1|once|TRBV7-2|TRBJ2-7
TGTGCCAGCAGCCTCTGGACAGGGTTCGAGCAGTACTTC
CASSLWTGFEQYF
>.|.|TRBV5-1|TRBJ2-7
TGCGCCAGCAGCTTGGCGGCTGGGACTGCCTACGAGCAGTACTTC
CASSLAAGTAYEQYF
>.|.|TRBV6-5|TRBJ1-2
TGTGCCAGCAGTCCACAGGAAAACTATGGCTACACCTTC
CASSPQENYGYTF
>.|.|TRBV30|TRBJ1-6
TGTGCCTGGAGTGTACAGCAGGGAAATTCACCCCTCCACTTT
CAWSVQQGNSPLHF
>.|.|TRBV5-1|TRBJ2-1
TGCGCCAGCATGGCCCAGGGGGGAAGCTCCTACAATGAGCAGTTCTTC
CASMAQGGSSYNEQFF
>TRBD1|.|TRBV5-5|TRBJ1-5
TGTGCCAGCAGCTTCCGACAGGGTAGCAATCAGCCCCAGCATTTT
CASSFRQGSNQPQHF
>TRBD1|.|TRBV7-9|TRBJ1-3
TGTGCCAGCAGCCCTAAGGGGGCGGGAAACACCATATATTTT
CASSPKGAGNTIYF
>TRBD2|.|TRBV15|TRBJ2-1
TGTGCCACCAGCAGGGTAGCGGGAGCCGACAATGAGCAGTTCTTC
CATSRVAGADNEQFF
>TRBD2|.|TRBV5-1|TRBJ2-1
TGCGCCAGCAGCCGGCTAGCGGGAGTGGACAATGAGCAGTTCTTC
CASSRLAGVDNEQFF
>TRBD1|.|TRBV6-4|TRBJ2-1
TGTGCCACCAGGGCCGTGTGGGACAGGGGTAACAATGAGCAGTTCTTC
CATRAVWDRGNNEQFF
>.|.|TRBV7-2|TRBJ1-3
TGTGCCAGCAGCTTATTGTTTCGGGAGGCAGGAAACACCATATATTTT
CASSLLFREAGNTIYF